The 4 T cell receptor beta chains presented below share a single source sample, sequenced in a study of response to subunit inactivated influenza vaccine listed by TCRdb under 2018. Libraries were built with RT-PCR. Sequencing used an Illumina HiSeq 2500. The public reads were reanalyzed by TCRdb: fastp trimming at Q25, MiXCR alignment, in-frame beta chains only. Rows are unified per CDR3 protein, each entry keeping the most common DNA and genes. Recorded for this sample are about 540,000 distinct CDR3 sequences; 12% to 15% of them occurred a single time. The biggest ten clones account for 11% of the sample. The sample in question was PBMCs from blood, obtained 12 days after vaccination. Receptors originate from a man aged 45-60 years who received an inactivated influenza vaccine. Donor details come from another sample of the same person, matched by shared clones.

The chain has TRBV20-1 and TRBJ2-3, with D perhaps matching TRBD1 (5 bases). The CDR3 has 13 amino acids. CDR1 DFQATT and CDR2 SNEGSKA come from the germline V gene (reference sequence). Deletions cut 3 bases from V and 2 bases from J, with 9 bases between. CDR3: CSASLRVTDTQYF. The CDR3 nucleotides read TGCAGTGCTAGCCTCAGGGTCACAGATACGCAGTATTTT.

V usage is TRBV5-1 and J usage is TRBJ2-4; 9 bases fit TRBD1. This CDR3 comprises 16 residues. V was pared by 4 bases and J by 3 bases, with 8 bases of the junction left unmatched. Germline assignment: CDR1 SGHRS and CDR2 YFSETQ. CDR3 region: CASSVMGQGDKNIQYF. The CDR3 coding sequence is TGCGCCAGCAGCGTCATGGGACAGGGAGACAAAAACATTCAGTACTTC.

This clonotype was counted between two and nine times. The CDR3 DNA sequence: TGTGCCAGCAGCTTTGGGACAGAGAACAATGAGCAGTTCTTC. Its translation is CASSFGTENNEQFF. The rearrangement joins TRBV11-2 to TRBJ2-1; 7 bases fit TRBD1. From germline, CDR1 is SGHAT and CDR2 FQNNGV. This CDR3 has 14 amino acids. The V segment lost 3 bases and the J segment 5 bases; nucleotides outside the gene matches: 4.

The sample holds many counts of this clonotype. This chain links TRBV20-1 with TRBJ1-1; 7 positions match TRBD1. The CDR3 is 11 amino acids. Per germline, CDR1 DFQATT and CDR2 SNEGSKA (reference sequence). The V gene end was trimmed by 6 bases and the J gene end by 11 bases; junction bases not matched to a gene: 9. In DNA, the CDR3 is TGCAGTGCCACCCAGGGGGAAAGGGCTTTCTTT. Amino acid sequence: CSATQGERAFF.